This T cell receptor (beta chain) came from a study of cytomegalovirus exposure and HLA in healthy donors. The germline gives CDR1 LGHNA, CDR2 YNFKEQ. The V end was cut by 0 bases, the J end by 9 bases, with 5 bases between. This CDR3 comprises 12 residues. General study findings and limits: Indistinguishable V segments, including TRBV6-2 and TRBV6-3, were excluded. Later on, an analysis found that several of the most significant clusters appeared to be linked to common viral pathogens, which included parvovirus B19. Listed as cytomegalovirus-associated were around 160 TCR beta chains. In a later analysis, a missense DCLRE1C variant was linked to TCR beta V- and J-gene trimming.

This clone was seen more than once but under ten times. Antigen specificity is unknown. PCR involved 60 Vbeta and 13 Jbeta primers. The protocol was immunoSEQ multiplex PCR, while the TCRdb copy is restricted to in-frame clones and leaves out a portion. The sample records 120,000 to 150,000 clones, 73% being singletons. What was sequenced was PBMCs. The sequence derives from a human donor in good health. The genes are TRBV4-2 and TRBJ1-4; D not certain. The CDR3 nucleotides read TGTGCCAGCAGCCAAGACGGGAAAAAACTGTTTTTT. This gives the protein CASSQDGKKLFF.